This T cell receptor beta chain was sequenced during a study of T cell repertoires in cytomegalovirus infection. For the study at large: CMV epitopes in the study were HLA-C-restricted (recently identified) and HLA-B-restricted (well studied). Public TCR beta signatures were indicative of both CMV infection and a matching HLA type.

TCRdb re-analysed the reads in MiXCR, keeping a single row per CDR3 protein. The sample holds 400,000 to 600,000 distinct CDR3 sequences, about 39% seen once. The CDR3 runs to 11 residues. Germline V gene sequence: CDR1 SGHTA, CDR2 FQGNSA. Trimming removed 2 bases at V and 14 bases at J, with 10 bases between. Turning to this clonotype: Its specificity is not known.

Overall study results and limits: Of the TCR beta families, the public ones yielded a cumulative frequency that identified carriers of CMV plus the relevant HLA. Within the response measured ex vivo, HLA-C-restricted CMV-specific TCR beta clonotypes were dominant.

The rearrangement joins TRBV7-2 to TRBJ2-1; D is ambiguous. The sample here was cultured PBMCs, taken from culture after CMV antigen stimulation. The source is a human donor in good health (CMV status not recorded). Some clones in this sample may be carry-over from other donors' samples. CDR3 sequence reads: CASSLSPVEFF. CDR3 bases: TGTGCCAGCAGCTTATCCCCCGTCGAGTTCTTC.